What follows are 25 T cell receptor beta chains derived from one specimen sequenced in a study of cytotoxic CD8 clonotypes in ibrutinib-treated CLL. The table came from immunoSEQ multiplex PCR; TCRdb's copy has only in-frame clones and leaves some out. The sample holds some 290,000 clones, roughly 79% seen once. The starting material was PBMCs, obtained before ibrutinib treatment. The receptor set was obtained from a human donor with chronic lymphocytic leukemia.

This clone was detected a few times. The chain uses TRBV18 and TRBJ2-7, with TRBD2 matching 9 bases. The V segment lost 3 bases and the J segment 3 bases; nucleotides outside the gene matches: 9. The CDR3 runs 16 residues. Germline V gives CDR1 KGHSH, CDR2 LQKENI. In DNA, the CDR3 is TGTGCCAGCTCACCCCCGGGAAGCGGGAGGATCTACGAGCAGTACTTC. Its protein is CASSPPGSGRIYEQYF.

V is TRBV7-3 and J is TRBJ2-1, with TRBD2 matching over 13 bases. Trimming at V came to 5 bases and at J to 8 bases, leaving 12 bases not matched to a gene. In germline, CDR1 is SGHTA, CDR2 FQGTGA. This CDR3 is 17 amino acids long. In DNA form, the CDR3 reads TGTGCCAGCAGCCCAGCCCCAGGACTAGCGGGAGAGGATGAGCAGTTCTTC. Translated: CASSPAPGLAGEDEQFF.

CDR3 sequence (DNA): TGTGCCAGCAGCCCAACCGGGACTAGCGGGCAAGAGACCCAGTACTTC. As protein: CASSPTGTSGQETQYF. The gene calls are TRBV9 and TRBJ2-5; 12 bases are shared with TRBD2. The V segment lost 4 bases and the J segment 2 bases; nucleotides outside the gene matches: 6. In germline, CDR1 is SGDLS, CDR2 YYNGEE. The CDR3 totals 16 residues.

The V call is TRBV6-5, the J call TRBJ1-2; D is uncertain. The CDR3 spans 11 residues. The V gene's germline CDR1 is MNHEY and CDR2 SVGAGI. Trimming took 6 bases from V and 5 from J, leaving 7 bases between them. CDR3 residues: CASSAGYGYTF. As DNA, the CDR3 is TGTGCCAGCAGCGCCGGGTATGGCTACACCTTC.

CDR3 amino acids: CASSPLQVNTEAFF. The CDR3 DNA is TGTGCCAGCTCACCACTCCAGGTTAACACTGAAGCTTTCTTT. This chain links TRBV18 with TRBJ1-1, with D uncertain. From germline, CDR1 is KGHSH and CDR2 LQKENI. V was clipped by 1 base and J by 2 bases, with 8 bases between them. CDR3 length: 14 residues.

This clone was recorded a few times. The V and J genes are TRBV7-9 and TRBJ2-3, with a tentative D call TRBD2 (5 bases). Trimming took 5 bases from V and 2 from J, leaving 14 bases between them. This CDR3 region has 15 residues. Germline CDR1 and CDR2: SEHNR and FQNEAQ (reference sequence). The CDR3 DNA follows: TGTGCCAGCAGCCCGAAGCGGAGGCTCACAGATACGCAGTATTTT. Translation: CASSPKRRLTDTQYF.

This chain uses TRBV5-6 with TRBJ2-2; D perhaps matches TRBD1 (6 bases). Trimming removed 4 bases from V and 2 bases from J, with 9 bases in between. Germline V lookup: CDR1 SGHDT, CDR2 YYEEEE. CDR3 length equals 14 residues. Here the CDR3 reads CASSLGQNTGELFF. The CDR3 coding sequence is TGTGCCAGCAGCCTGGGACAAAACACCGGGGAGCTGTTTTTT.

J is TRBJ2-3 and V is TRBV19, with 11 bases lining up with TRBD1. Germline V gene data show CDR1 as LNHDA and CDR2 as SQIVND (reference sequence). CDR3 length: 14 amino acids. Trimming at V came to 4 bases and at J to 4 bases, leaving 1 base not matched to a gene. The CDR3 sequence: CASSRDRGADTQYF. The CDR3 DNA is TGTGCCAGTAGTAGGGACAGGGGGGCAGATACGCAGTATTTT.

The genes are TRBV7-3 and TRBJ2-6; 11 positions match TRBD2. After removal of 4 bases from V and 0 bases from J, the junction contained 5 bases not matched to a gene. The CDR3 has 18 residues. The germline V gene encodes CDR1 SGHTA and CDR2 FQGTGA. In nucleotides, the CDR3 is TGTGCCAGCAGCTCCAGGACTAGCGGGCCCTCTGGGGCCAACGTCCTGACTTTC. Residues: CASSSRTSGPSGANVLTF.

The chain links TRBV7-2 to TRBJ2-5; 15 nucleotides align to TRBD2. With V trimmed by 4 bases and J by 5 bases, 5 bases remained unmatched. CDR3 length: 16 residues. Germline values: CDR1 SGHTA, CDR2 FQGNSA. The CDR3 loop is CASSSAGTSGRETQYF. The CDR3 DNA is TGTGCCAGCAGCTCAGCCGGGACTAGCGGGAGGGAGACCCAGTACTTC.

The chain recombines TRBV10-3 with TRBJ2-1; 9 positions agree with TRBD2. Trimming took 7 bases from V and 9 from J; bases not matched to a gene: 13. The germline V gene encodes CDR1 ENHRY and CDR2 SYGVKD. The CDR3 totals 15 residues. CDR3 sequence: CAINHEWREGGEQFF. Written as DNA, the CDR3 is TGTGCCATCAATCACGAGTGGCGGGAGGGGGGTGAGCAGTTCTTC.

J is TRBJ1-5 and V is TRBV7-2; no definite D call. Trimming cost V 1 base and J 9 bases, with 7 bases left between them. There are 12 residues in the CDR3. The germline CDR1 and CDR2 sequences are SGHTA and FQGNSA. DNA for the CDR3: TGTGCCAGCAGCTTAGGGTTTCCGCCCCAGCATTTT. Translated: CASSLGFPPQHF.

This chain connects TRBV5-5 to TRBJ2-3; TRBD1 matches 7 bases. This CDR3 is built from 15 residues. Unmatched junction bases numbered 6, after V lost 3 bases and J lost 2 bases. Germline loops: CDR1 SGHKS, CDR2 YYEKEE (reference sequence). The CDR3 protein is CASSYSGTDTDTQYF. The CDR3 nucleotides are TGTGCCAGCAGCTATTCCGGGACAGACACAGATACGCAGTATTTT.

The V call is TRBV28, the J call TRBJ2-5; 8 bases are shared with TRBD2. The CDR3 covers 15 residues. Germline V gene sequence: CDR1 MDHEN, CDR2 SYDVKM. V dropped 5 bases and J dropped 5; count of bases not matched to a gene: 10. In nucleotides, the CDR3 is TGTGCCAGCAGTGCGGGGAGCGGGAGAAGTGAGACCCAGTACTTC. Translation gives CASSAGSGRSETQYF.

This chain uses TRBV4-3 with TRBJ2-7, with D possibly called TRBD1 or TRBD2 (5 bases each). Germline V gives CDR1 LGHNA, CDR2 YSLEER. The CDR3 has 15 residues. V lost 6 bases and J 2 bases, leaving 17 bases between the germline ends. The CDR3: CASSPTRGGPYEQYF. The CDR3 DNA reads as TGCGCCAGCAGTCCCACCCGGGGCGGGCCCTACGAGCAGTACTTC.

The chain is built from TRBV27 and TRBJ1-5; weak D call: TRBD1 (6 bases). Trimming took 0 bases from V and 1 from J, leaving 10 bases between them. Germline V gene sequence: CDR1 MNHEY, CDR2 SMNVEV (reference sequence). The CDR3 length is 16 residues. The CDR3 loop reads CASSLSGRGSNQPQHF. CDR3 bases: TGTGCCAGCAGTTTATCAGGGAGGGGGAGCAATCAGCCCCAGCATTTT.

The V call is TRBV7-9, the J call TRBJ1-4; D gene ambiguous. The CDR3 loop spans 18 amino acids. Germline CDR1 and CDR2: SEHNR and FQNEAQ (reference sequence). Trimming pared 1 base from V and 4 bases from J, leaving 19 bases between. The DNA for the CDR3 is TGTGCCAGCAGCTTAGGTCCCCTTCACCAGGCGATTAATGAAAAACTGTTTTTT. Its protein is CASSLGPLHQAINEKLFF.

The chain links TRBV9 to TRBJ2-5, with a tentative D call TRBD1 (6 bases). CDR1 SGDLS and CDR2 YYNGEE come from the germline V gene. This CDR3 has 12 amino acids. With 2 bases removed from V and 5 bases from J, the gap between germline ends came to 7 bases. CDR3 DNA sequence: TGTGCCAGCAGCGTGCAGGGGGAGACCCAGTACTTC. Protein: CASSVQGETQYF.

The genes are TRBV5-1 and TRBJ2-1, with 11 bases aligning to TRBD1. Germline values: CDR1 SGHRS, CDR2 YFSETQ. Losses at the gene ends were 4 bases for V and 6 bases for J; bases not matched to a gene: 9. The CDR3 sequence is 16 residues long. CDR3 protein: CASSADPGTGGNEQFF. Written as DNA, the CDR3 is TGCGCCAGCAGCGCAGACCCCGGGACAGGGGGCAATGAGCAGTTCTTC.

This clone has more than one count but fewer than ten. The J gene is TRBJ1-2, the V gene TRBV6-5, with 7 bases that match TRBD1. V lost 2 bases and J lost 6; bases outside the gene matches: 3. The CDR3 loop spans 13 amino acids. The germline V gene encodes CDR1 MNHEY and CDR2 SVGAGI. CDR3 DNA: TGTGCCAGCAGTTACGGACAGGCCGATGGCTACACCTTC. It yields the protein CASSYGQADGYTF.

This clone was counted only a few times. This chain uses TRBV5-6 with TRBJ2-1, with TRBD2 identical over 8 bases. J was trimmed by 2 bases and V by 4 bases; bases with no gene match: 8. The CDR3 runs 16 residues. The germline gives CDR1 SGHDT, CDR2 YYEEEE. In DNA, the CDR3 is TGTGCCAGCAGCCCTGAACTAGCGGCCGCCTACAATGAGCAGTTCTTC. Translating it yields CASSPELAAAYNEQFF. The full variable domain, in which reference TRBV5-6 and TRBJ2-1 provide the parts outside the CDR3, is DAGVTQSPTHLIKTRGQQVTLRCSPKSGHDTVSWYQQALGQGPQFIFQYYEEEERQRGNFPDRFSGHQFPNYSSELNVNALLLGDSALYLCASSPELAAAYNEQFFGPGTRLTVL.

The V gene is TRBV9, the J gene TRBJ2-1; TRBD1 matches at 9 bases. The CDR3 is 14 residues long. The ends lost 3 bases at V and 6 bases at J; junction bases unmatched: 4. The germline gives CDR1 SGDLS, CDR2 YYNGEE. The CDR3 nucleotides read TGTGCCAGCAGCGGCCGGGACAGGGTCAATGAGCAGTTCTTC. Translated: CASSGRDRVNEQFF.

The chain is built from TRBV27 and TRBJ2-1; a weak D match, TRBD2 (5 bases). The CDR3 has 14 amino acids. Germline V gene lookup returns CDR1 MNHEY and CDR2 SMNVEV (reference sequence). Between the trimmed V and J ends, which lost 7 bases and 3 bases, there was a span of 13 bases. The CDR3 nucleotides read TGTGCCAGCAACCTAGGTGGGAGCTACAATGAGCAGTTCTTC. Translating gives CASNLGGSYNEQFF.

This sequence joins TRBV30 and TRBJ2-7, with D tentatively TRBD1 or TRBD2 (5 bases each). The germline V and J ends were trimmed by 4 bases and 3 bases, with 16 bases remaining between them. This CDR3 is built from 14 residues. In germline, CDR1 is GTSNPN, CDR2 SVGIG (reference sequence). DNA for the CDR3: TGTGCCTGGATGCGCCGGGACCGAGGCTACGAGCAGTACTTC. Protein: CAWMRRDRGYEQYF.

This clone was picked up a small number of times. The chain links TRBV15 to TRBJ2-1, with D tentatively TRBD2 (6 bases). The V gene's germline CDR1 is LNHNV and CDR2 YYDKDF (reference sequence). Trimming cost V 0 bases and J 12 bases, with 12 bases left between them. The CDR3 runs to 13 residues. CDR3 in DNA: TGTGCCACCAGCAGAGATCCGGGGGTTGTGCAGTTCTTC. Its translation is CATSRDPGVVQFF.